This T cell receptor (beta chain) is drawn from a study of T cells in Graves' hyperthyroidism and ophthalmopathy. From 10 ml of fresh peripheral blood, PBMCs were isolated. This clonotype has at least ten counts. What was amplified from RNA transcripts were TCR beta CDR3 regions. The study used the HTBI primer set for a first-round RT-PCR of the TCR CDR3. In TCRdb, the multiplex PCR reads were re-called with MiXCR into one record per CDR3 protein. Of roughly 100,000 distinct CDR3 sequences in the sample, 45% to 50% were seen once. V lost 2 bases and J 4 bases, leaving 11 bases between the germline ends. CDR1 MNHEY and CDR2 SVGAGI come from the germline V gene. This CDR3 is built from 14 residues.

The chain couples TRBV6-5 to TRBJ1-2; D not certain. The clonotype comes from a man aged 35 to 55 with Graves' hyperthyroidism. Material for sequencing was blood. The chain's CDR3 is CASSYRSIGYGYTF. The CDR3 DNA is TGTGCCAGCAGTTACCGTTCTATTGGCTATGGCTACACCTTC.